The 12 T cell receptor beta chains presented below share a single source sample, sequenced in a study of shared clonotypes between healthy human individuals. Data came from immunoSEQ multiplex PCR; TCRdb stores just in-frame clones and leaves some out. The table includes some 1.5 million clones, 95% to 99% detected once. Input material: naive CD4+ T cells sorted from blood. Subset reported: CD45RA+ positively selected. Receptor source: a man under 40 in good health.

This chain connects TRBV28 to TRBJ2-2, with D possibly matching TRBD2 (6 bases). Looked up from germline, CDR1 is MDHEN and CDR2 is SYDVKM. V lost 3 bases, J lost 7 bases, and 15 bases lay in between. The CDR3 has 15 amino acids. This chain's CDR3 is CASSLASAAGGELFF. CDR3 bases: TGTGCCAGCAGTTTGGCTAGCGCGGCGGGCGGGGAGCTGTTTTTT.

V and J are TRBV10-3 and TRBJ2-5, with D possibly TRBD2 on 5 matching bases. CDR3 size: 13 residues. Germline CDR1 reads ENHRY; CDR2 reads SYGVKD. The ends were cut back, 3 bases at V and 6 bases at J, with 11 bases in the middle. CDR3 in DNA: TGTGCCATCAGTGACGCGGGTGGAAAGACCCAGTACTTC. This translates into CAISDAGGKTQYF.

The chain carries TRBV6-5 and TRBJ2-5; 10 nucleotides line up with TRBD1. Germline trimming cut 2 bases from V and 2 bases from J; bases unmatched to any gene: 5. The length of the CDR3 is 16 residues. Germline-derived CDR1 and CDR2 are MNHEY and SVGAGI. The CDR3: CASSYTRDRGQETQYF. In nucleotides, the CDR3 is TGTGCCAGCAGTTACACTCGGGACAGGGGACAAGAGACCCAGTACTTC.

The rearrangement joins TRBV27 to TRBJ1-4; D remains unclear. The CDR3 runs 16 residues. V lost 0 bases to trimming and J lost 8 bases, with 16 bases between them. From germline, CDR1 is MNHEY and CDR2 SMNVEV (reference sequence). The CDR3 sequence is CASSLSVGPLREKLFF. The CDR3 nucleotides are TGTGCCAGCAGTTTATCAGTCGGACCCCTTCGGGAAAAACTGTTTTTT. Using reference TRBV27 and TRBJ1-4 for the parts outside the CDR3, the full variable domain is EAQVTQNPRYLITVTGKKLTVTCSQNMNHEYMSWYRQDPGLGLRQIYYSMNVEVTDKGDVPEGYKVSRKEKRNFPLILESPSPNQTSLYFCASSLSVGPLREKLFFGSGTQLSVL.

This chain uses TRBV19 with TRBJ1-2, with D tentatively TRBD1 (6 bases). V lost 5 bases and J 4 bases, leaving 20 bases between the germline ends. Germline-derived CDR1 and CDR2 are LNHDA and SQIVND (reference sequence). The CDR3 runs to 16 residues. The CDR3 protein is CASSALGHSLVYGYTF. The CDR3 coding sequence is TGTGCCAGTAGTGCCTTGGGACACTCTCTCGTCTATGGCTACACCTTC.

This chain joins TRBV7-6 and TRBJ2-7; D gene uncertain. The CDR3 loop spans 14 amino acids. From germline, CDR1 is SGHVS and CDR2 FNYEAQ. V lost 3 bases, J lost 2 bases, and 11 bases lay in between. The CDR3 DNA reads TGTGCCAGCAGCTTCAAGGACGGCCCCTACGAGCAGTACTTC. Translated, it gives CASSFKDGPYEQYF.

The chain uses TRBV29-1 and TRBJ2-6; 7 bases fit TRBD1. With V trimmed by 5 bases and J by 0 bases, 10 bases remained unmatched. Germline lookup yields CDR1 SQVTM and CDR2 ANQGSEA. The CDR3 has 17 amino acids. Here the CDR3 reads CSVRQGVGISGANVLTF. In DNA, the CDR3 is TGCAGCGTTAGACAGGGAGTAGGGATCTCTGGGGCCAACGTCCTGACTTTC.

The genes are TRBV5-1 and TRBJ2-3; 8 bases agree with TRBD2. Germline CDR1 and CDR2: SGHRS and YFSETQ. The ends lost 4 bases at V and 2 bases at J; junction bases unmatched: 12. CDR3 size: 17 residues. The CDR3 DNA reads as TGCGCCAGCAGCCTCCTGGGTGGTAGCGGGAACACAGATACGCAGTATTTT. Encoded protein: CASSLLGGSGNTDTQYF. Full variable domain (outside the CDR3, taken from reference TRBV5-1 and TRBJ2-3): KAGVTQTPRYLIKTRGQQVTLSCSPISGHRSVSWYQQTPGQGLQFLFEYFSETQRNKGNFPGRFSGRQFSNSRSEMNVSTLELGDSALYLCASSLLGGSGNTDTQYFGPGTRLTVL.

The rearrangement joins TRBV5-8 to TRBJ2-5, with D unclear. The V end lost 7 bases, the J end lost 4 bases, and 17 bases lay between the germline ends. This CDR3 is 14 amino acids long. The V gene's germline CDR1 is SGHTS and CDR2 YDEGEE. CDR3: CASARKGRRETQYF. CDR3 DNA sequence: TGTGCCAGCGCCCGCAAGGGCAGGCGAGAGACCCAGTACTTC.

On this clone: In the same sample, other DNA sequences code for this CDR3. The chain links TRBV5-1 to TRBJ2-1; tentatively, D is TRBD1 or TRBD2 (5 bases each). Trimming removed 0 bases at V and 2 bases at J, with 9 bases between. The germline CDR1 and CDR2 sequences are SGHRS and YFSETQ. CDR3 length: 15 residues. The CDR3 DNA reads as TGCGCCAGCAGCTTGGCGGGACCAACCTACAATGAGCAGTTCTTC. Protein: CASSLAGPTYNEQFF.

In DNA, the CDR3 is TGTGCTAGTGCCTTGAGCAGGGGGGCAGATACGCAGTATTTT. Translated, it gives CASALSRGADTQYF. The chain carries TRBV12-5 and TRBJ2-3; TRBD1 might be the D (7 bases). The V end lost 7 bases, the J end lost 4 bases, and 15 bases lay between the germline ends. Germline values: CDR1 LGHNT, CDR2 FRNRAP. This CDR3 comprises 14 residues.

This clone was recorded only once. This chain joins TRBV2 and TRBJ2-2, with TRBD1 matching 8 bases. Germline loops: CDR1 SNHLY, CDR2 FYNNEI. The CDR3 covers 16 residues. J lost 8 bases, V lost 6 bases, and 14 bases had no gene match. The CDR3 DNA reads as TGTGCCAGCAGCCCTACTGACAGGGGCCCCCGGGGGGAGCTGTTTTTT. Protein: CASSPTDRGPRGELFF.